The 4 T cell receptor beta chains below all came from one sample that was sequenced in a study of graft-versus-host responses after intestinal transplantation (dated by TCRdb to the early 2020s). Which antigens these TCRs recognize remains unknown. The library came from the immunoSEQ multiplex PCR assay. TCRdb provides this immuneACCESS table in a form limited to in-frame rearrangements. Some clones are lacking; in checked studies, under half of them reflect an unresolved V gene, and why the rest are absent is not known. This sample lists 89,000 or so clones; roughly four fifths were detected once. Roughly 0.83% of the sample comes from the top ten. The intended sense of this specimen's time point label: cells obtained before transplantation from donor or recipient. The sample consisted of unstimulated CD4+ T cells sorted from spleen or lymph node cells, taken before intestinal transplant. These receptor sequences come from a human donor who received an intestinal transplant.

The rearrangement links TRBV28 to TRBJ2-7, with 12 nucleotides matching TRBD1. Trimming took 4 bases from V and 2 from J; bases not matched to a gene: 3. This CDR3 spans 15 amino acids. CDR1 and CDR2 (germline): MDHEN, SYDVKM. CDR3 coding DNA: TGTGCCAGCAGTTCCGGGACAGGGGGCGCCTACGAGCAGTACTTC. It yields the protein CASSSGTGGAYEQYF.

The chain carries TRBV29-1 and TRBJ2-1, with a tentative D call TRBD2 (5 bases). Trimming took off 7 bases at V and 6 bases at J, with 13 bases between the two ends. Germline V gives CDR1 SQVTM, CDR2 ANQGSEA. The CDR3 has 12 residues. CDR3 region: CSARGGSNEQFF. The CDR3 DNA follows: TGCAGCGCCCGCGGAGGCAGCAATGAGCAGTTCTTC.

The chain links TRBV5-1 to TRBJ2-7, with a possible D match to TRBD2 (5 bases). The CDR3 runs to 15 residues. V was pared by 0 bases and J by 3 bases, with 13 bases between. Germline CDR1 and CDR2: SGHRS and YFSETQ. CDR3 sequence: CASSLAETRIYEQYF. In nucleotides, the CDR3 is TGCGCCAGCAGCTTGGCGGAAACTAGGATCTACGAGCAGTACTTC.

The V and J genes are TRBV6-1 and TRBJ2-7; D is undetermined. Trimming removed 5 bases from V and 6 bases from J, with 14 bases in between. Germline V gene lookup returns CDR1 MNHNS and CDR2 SASEGT. There are 13 residues in the CDR3. CDR3 residues: CASSHMHTGEQYF. CDR3 nucleotide sequence: TGTGCCAGCAGTCACATGCATACGGGCGAGCAGTACTTC.